These T cell receptor beta chains were read from a single sample in a study of blood T cells in healthy people across ages. In TCRdb, the 5' RACE reads were re-called with MiXCR into one record per CDR3 protein. The sample shows fewer than 1,200,000 distinct CDR3 sequences, roughly a quarter of them seen only once. These same records also appear under a second study, on T cells of mothers and their children.

Material for sequencing was blood. These receptors all stem from a girl aged 2 to 10 in good health. CDR3s include the opening cysteine and the closing phenylalanine or tryptophan. Each record gives: clone size, J gene, V gene, D gene, CDR3 DNA, CDR3 protein. D genes are given only for firm matches. Rows may omit the clone size; those that give it use once, few, many or a size class.

. | TRBJ1-2 | TRBV12-3/TRBV12-4 | TRBD1 | TGTGCCAGCAGCCCCGACAGGGTGATGTACTACACCTTC | CASSPDRVMYYTF
. | TRBJ2-5 | TRBV9 | . | TGTGCCAGCAGCGTAGGGCCAGACGAAAAAGAGACCCAGTACTTC | CASSVGPDEKETQYF
. | TRBJ2-2 | TRBV6-5 | TRBD2 | TGTGCCAGCACTGTACTAGCGGTTAACACCGGGGAGCTGTTTTTT | CASTVLAVNTGELFF
. | TRBJ1-1 | TRBV20-1 | . | TGCAGTGCTAGGCCCCGGTTGCCGCAACACACTGAAGCTTTCTTT | CSARPRLPQHTEAFF
. | TRBJ2-7 | TRBV20-1 | . | TGCAGTGCTAGAGGTCAGGGGGGATTTTCCTACGAGCAGTACTTC | CSARGQGGFSYEQYF
few | TRBJ2-2 | TRBV7-9 | . | TGTGCCAGCAGCTTAAAGGGGTCGAGACTACTGAACACCGGGGAGCTGTTTTTT | CASSLKGSRLLNTGELFF
few | TRBJ2-5 | TRBV3-1 | TRBD2 | TGTGCCAGCAGCCCCCGGGACTACGCAGAGACCCAGTACTTC | CASSPRDYAETQYF
. | TRBJ2-3 | TRBV29-1 | . | TGCAGCGTTTGGTTCAACACTGGAGATACGCAGTATTTT | CSVWFNTGDTQYF
few | TRBJ2-5 | TRBV12-3/TRBV12-4 | . | TGTGCCAGCAGACTGAGCAGGGGTCAAGAGACCCAGTACTTC | CASRLSRGQETQYF
few | TRBJ1-1 | TRBV29-1 | . | TGCAGCGTTGGCCCGGGCATGAACACTGAAGCTTTCTTT | CSVGPGMNTEAFF
. | TRBJ2-5 | TRBV29-1 | . | TGCAGCGCACCCTTGGGTGGGGCGGGGACCCAGTACTTC | CSAPLGGAGTQYF
. | TRBJ1-5 | TRBV11-2 | . | TGTGCCAGCAGCCCCTCACATCAGCCCCAGCATTTT | CASSPSHQPQHF
few | TRBJ2-7 | TRBV29-1 | . | TGCAGCGTTGAAGCAGGGAGTTACGAGCAGTACTTC | CSVEAGSYEQYF
. | TRBJ2-4 | TRBV28 | TRBD1 | TGTGCCAGCAGCTTCCCCGACAGGGGATTAAACATTCAGTACTTC | CASSFPDRGLNIQYF
few | TRBJ2-7 | TRBV29-1 | . | TGCAGCGTACTACAGGGGAGGAACGAGCAGTACTTC | CSVLQGRNEQYF